This TCR beta chain was identified during a study of cytomegalovirus exposure and HLA in healthy donors. This clone was seen just once. Its specificity is not known. General study findings and limits: Three chains linked to CMV were shown in vitro to be specific for CMV antigens. Analyses of presence/absence relied on an assumption of roughly uniform sequencing depth across donors.

Both 60 Vbeta primers and 13 Jbeta primers went into the PCR. As originally analysed: In a later analysis, 75 million to 95 million unique TCR beta chains included roughly 11 million shared by two or more donors. The assay was immunoSEQ multiplex PCR, and TCRdb's table has in-frame clones only and misses some. Clone size and the V and J calls come from that table; the DNA yielded D and trimming. The sample has just over 200,000 clones; around 80% are singletons. This CDR3 region has 13 residues. Germline V gives CDR1 SQVTM, CDR2 ANQGSEA. V lost 3 bases and J 5 bases, leaving 13 bases between the germline ends.

Source material: PBMCs. The origin of this receptor is a man in his forties or fifties in good health and CMV-seronegative. The chain joins TRBV29-1 to TRBJ1-2, with a tentative D call TRBD1 (6 bases). CDR3 region: CSVDLSGVYGYTF. CDR3 DNA sequence: TGCAGCGTTGATCTTTCAGGGGTGTATGGCTACACCTTC.